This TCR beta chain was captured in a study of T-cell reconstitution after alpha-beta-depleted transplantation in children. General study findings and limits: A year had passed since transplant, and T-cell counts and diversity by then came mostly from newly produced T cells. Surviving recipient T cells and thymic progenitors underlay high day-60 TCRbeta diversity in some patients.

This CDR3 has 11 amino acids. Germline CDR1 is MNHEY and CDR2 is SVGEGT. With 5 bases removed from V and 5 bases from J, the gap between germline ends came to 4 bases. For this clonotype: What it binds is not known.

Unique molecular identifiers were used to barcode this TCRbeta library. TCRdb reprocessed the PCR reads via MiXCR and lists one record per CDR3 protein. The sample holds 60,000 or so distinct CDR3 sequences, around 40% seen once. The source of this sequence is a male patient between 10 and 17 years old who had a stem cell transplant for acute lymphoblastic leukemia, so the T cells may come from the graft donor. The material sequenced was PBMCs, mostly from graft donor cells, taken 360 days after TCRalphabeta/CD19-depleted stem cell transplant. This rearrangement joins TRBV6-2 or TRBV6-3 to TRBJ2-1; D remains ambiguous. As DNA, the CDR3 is TGTGCCAGCAGTAAAAACAATGAGCAGTTCTTC. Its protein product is CASSKNNEQFF.